The 17 T cell receptor beta chains listed next were all sequenced from one sample in a study of Tregs in tolerant kidney transplant recipients. Assay: immunoSEQ multiplex PCR; the TCRdb copy retains only in-frame clones and omits some. The table includes some 64,000 clones, approximately 98% detected once. This sample comprised Tregs from blood, obtained before the transplant. The receptor set was obtained from a human donor who received a combined kidney and bone marrow transplant.

This clone was detected only once. The V and J genes are TRBV28 and TRBJ1-5, with D unresolved. Germline loops: CDR1 MDHEN, CDR2 SYDVKM. The CDR3 runs to 13 residues. V lost 4 bases and J 9 bases, leaving 13 bases between the germline ends. The CDR3 reads CASSSGQVWPQHF. In nucleotides, the CDR3 is TGTGCCAGCAGTTCCGGTCAAGTATGGCCCCAGCATTTT.

The chain joins TRBV10-3 to TRBJ1-5; possibly TRBD1 for D (6 bases). V dropped 3 bases and J dropped 7 bases, with 19 bases sitting between them. The CDR3 covers 16 residues. Germline lookup yields CDR1 ENHRY and CDR2 SYGVKD. CDR3 protein: CAISDPSGGAGQPQHF. As DNA, the CDR3 is TGTGCCATCAGTGACCCCTCGGGGGGGGCGGGACAGCCCCAGCATTTT.

V gene TRBV29-1 combines with J gene TRBJ1-2; D is perhaps TRBD1 (6 bases). Germline V lookup: CDR1 SQVTM, CDR2 ANQGSEA. Trimming pared 7 bases from V and 2 bases from J, leaving 11 bases between. The CDR3 length is 12 residues. The CDR3 region has the DNA TGCAGCGCCTGGGGGCAGAACTATGGCTACACCTTC. Translated: CSAWGQNYGYTF.

The chain employs TRBV5-1 and TRBJ1-4; D is perhaps TRBD1 (5 bases). Germline V CDR1 and CDR2: SGHRS, YFSETQ. The CDR3 runs 16 residues. The germline V and J ends were trimmed by 4 bases and 0 bases, with 13 bases remaining between them. CDR3 residues: CASSRGQEATNEKLFF. CDR3 coding DNA: TGCGCCAGCAGCCGAGGACAAGAAGCAACTAATGAAAAACTGTTTTTT.

The chain uses TRBV19 and TRBJ2-7, with 13 bases fitting TRBD2. Losses at the gene ends were 10 bases for V and 3 bases for J; bases not matched to a gene: 3. The length of the CDR3 is 13 residues. CDR1 LNHDA and CDR2 SQIVND come from the germline V gene (reference sequence). The CDR3 DNA follows: TGTGCCACCGGACTAGCGGGAGTCTACGAGCAGTACTTC. The encoded protein is CATGLAGVYEQYF.

The V and J genes are TRBV4-3 and TRBJ1-3, with 9 bases lining up with TRBD1. This CDR3 comprises 15 residues. CDR1 LGHNA and CDR2 YSLEER come from the germline V gene. The ends lost 0 bases at V and 4 bases at J; junction bases unmatched: 1. CDR3 loop: CASSQDGTGGNTIYF. The CDR3 nucleotides read TGCGCCAGCAGCCAAGATGGGACAGGGGGAAACACCATATATTTT.

Here the CDR3 reads CASRQDRVWSTDTQYF. CDR3 coding DNA: TGTGCCAGCAGACAAGACAGGGTATGGAGCACAGATACGCAGTATTTT. The chain carries TRBV2 and TRBJ2-3; TRBD1 matches at 7 bases. This CDR3 is 16 amino acids long. V trimming: 6 bases; J trimming: 0 bases; junction bases outside the gene matches: 9. Germline lookup yields CDR1 SNHLY and CDR2 FYNNEI.

The chain combines TRBV4-2 with TRBJ2-3; 9 bases agree with TRBD2. There are 17 residues in the CDR3. The V gene's germline CDR1 is LGHNA and CDR2 YNFKEQ. Trimming removed 4 bases from V and 4 bases from J; junction bases left unmatched: 12. The chain's CDR3 is CASSRYLAGGPSDTQYF. In DNA form, the CDR3 reads TGTGCCAGCAGCCGCTACCTTGCGGGAGGGCCTTCAGATACGCAGTATTTT.

V usage is TRBV7-3 and J usage is TRBJ2-3, with TRBD2 matching over 9 bases. J gave up 7 bases and V 0 bases, and 2 bases lay outside the gene matches. Germline CDR1 and CDR2: SGHTA and FQGTGA. The CDR3 has 14 amino acids. As DNA, the CDR3 is TGTGCCAGCAGCTTAACGGGACTAGCTCATACGCAGTATTTT. Encoded protein: CASSLTGLAHTQYF. The variable domain in full, with the rest retrieved from reference TRBV7-3 and TRBJ2-3, is GAGVSQTPSNKVTEKGKYVELRCDPISGHTALYWYRQSLGQGPEFLIYFQGTGAADDSGLPNDRFFAVRPEGSVSTLKIQRTERGDSAVYLCASSLTGLAHTQYFGPGTRLTVL.

The genes are TRBV19 and TRBJ1-2; D unresolved. This CDR3 region has 14 residues. CDR1 and CDR2 (germline): LNHDA, SQIVND (reference sequence). V lost 8 bases and J 7 bases, leaving 20 bases between the germline ends. In DNA form, the CDR3 reads TGTGCCAGTCGGTGGGCCCAACCCCGGGGTGGCTACACCTTC. Translating gives CASRWAQPRGGYTF.

The V and J genes are TRBV4-2 and TRBJ1-1; unclear D gene. Germline CDR1 is LGHNA and CDR2 is YNFKEQ. The CDR3 has 12 amino acids. With 4 bases removed from V and 5 bases from J, the gap between germline ends came to 8 bases. The CDR3 here is CASSLRGTEAFF. The CDR3 DNA follows: TGTGCCAGCAGCCTGCGGGGTACTGAAGCTTTCTTT.

The sample holds one count of this clone. V and J are TRBV5-4 and TRBJ1-1, with D perhaps matching TRBD1 (6 bases). CDR1 and CDR2 (germline): SGHNT, YYREEE (reference sequence). V dropped 3 bases and J dropped 1 base, with 10 bases sitting between them. The CDR3 is made up of 14 amino acids. For the CDR3, the DNA is TGTGCCAGCAGCTGGCAGACAGGGAACACTGAAGCTTTCTTT. Translated: CASSWQTGNTEAFF.

The CDR3 region is CASSPSGLSYNEQFF. The CDR3 bases are TGCGCCAGCAGTCCAAGCGGGTTGTCCTACAATGAGCAGTTCTTC. V and J are TRBV5-1 and TRBJ2-1; TRBD2 might be the D (6 bases). CDR1 and CDR2 (germline): SGHRS, YFSETQ. Deletions cut 5 bases from V and 1 base from J, with 13 bases between. This CDR3 is 15 amino acids long.

J is TRBJ1-2 and V is TRBV5-1, with a tentative D call TRBD1 (6 bases). V was pared by 4 bases and J by 0 bases, with 16 bases between. Germline-derived CDR1 and CDR2 are SGHRS and YFSETQ. The CDR3 spans 16 residues. The CDR3 DNA sequence: TGCGCCAGCAGCCCAGGACAGTTATTAGCTAACTATGGCTACACCTTC. Its protein product is CASSPGQLLANYGYTF.

CDR3 bases: TGCGCCAGCAGCCGGGGACTAGCGGGAGTCTCCTACAATGAGCAGTTCTTC. This encodes CASSRGLAGVSYNEQFF. This sequence joins TRBV4-3 and TRBJ2-1; TRBD2 aligns across 14 bases. This CDR3 has 17 amino acids. Germline V gene data show CDR1 as LGHNA and CDR2 as YSLEER. Trimming removed 4 bases from V and 0 bases from J; junction bases left unmatched: 2.

The rearrangement uses TRBV6-4 and TRBJ2-5, with D perhaps matching TRBD2 (6 bases). The CDR3 extends over 16 amino acids. The V gene lost 0 bases and the J gene lost 1 base, with 12 bases spanning the gap. Germline loops: CDR1 MRHNA, CDR2 SNTAGT. CDR3 DNA sequence: TGTGCCAGCAGTGACTCGCTAGCGTTCCTCCAAGAGACCCAGTACTTC. Protein product: CASSDSLAFLQETQYF.

V gene TRBV15 combines with J gene TRBJ2-1, with 7 positions matching TRBD2. This CDR3 has 16 amino acids. The V and J ends lost 2 bases and 3 bases, in that order; junction bases with no gene match: 7. The germline V gene encodes CDR1 LNHNV and CDR2 YYDKDF (reference sequence). The CDR3 is CATSRTRTRNYNEQFF. The DNA of the CDR3 is TGTGCCACCAGCAGAACCCGGACTAGGAACTACAATGAGCAGTTCTTC.